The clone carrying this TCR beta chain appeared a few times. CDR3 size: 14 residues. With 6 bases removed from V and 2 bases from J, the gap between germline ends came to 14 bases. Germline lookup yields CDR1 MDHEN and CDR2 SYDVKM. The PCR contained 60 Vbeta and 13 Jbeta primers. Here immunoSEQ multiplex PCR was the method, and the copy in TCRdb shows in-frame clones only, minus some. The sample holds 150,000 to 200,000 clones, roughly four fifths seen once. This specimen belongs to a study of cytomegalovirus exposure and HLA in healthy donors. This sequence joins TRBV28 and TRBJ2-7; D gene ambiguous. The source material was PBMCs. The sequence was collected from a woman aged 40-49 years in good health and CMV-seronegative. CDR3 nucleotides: TGTGCCAGCAGCGCCGAGGTGGGTACCTACGAGCAGTACTTC. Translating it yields CASSAEVGTYEQYF.